These 15 T cell receptor beta chains came from one sample sequenced in a study of a mutant IDH1 vaccine in newly diagnosed glioma. No antigen is known for these receptors. The time point denotes: week 47, end of study. Doses comprised 300 ug of mutant IDH1 20-mer peptide each, plus topical imiquimod. Sequencing was performed with immunoSEQ multiplex PCR; in TCRdb, only in-frame clones are kept and a portion is missing. The sample shows tens of thousands of clones, approximately 79% of them seen only once. The sample here was PBMCs, taken from a glioma patient whose treatment included an IDH1 peptide vaccine. All receptors come from a man aged 18 to 35 with glioma. Some clones in this sample may be carry-over from other donors' samples.

As concerns this clone: This CDR3 is also generated by other DNA sequences in the sample. This chain joins TRBV18 and TRBJ2-7, with a weak D call TRBD2 (5 bases). Trimming removed 2 bases from V and 1 base from J, with 12 bases in between. This CDR3 region has 15 residues. The germline V gene has CDR1 KGHSH and CDR2 LQKENI. The CDR3 reads CASSPGGGLSYEQYF. The CDR3 bases are TGTGCCAGCTCACCAGGCGGCGGACTTTCCTACGAGCAGTACTTC.

The chain is built from TRBV2 and TRBJ2-3; D is ambiguous. The CDR3 loop spans 10 amino acids. Germline loops: CDR1 SNHLY, CDR2 FYNNEI. Trimming cost V 4 bases and J 7 bases, with 3 bases left between them. The CDR3 DNA reads TGTGCCAGCAGTGCTCATACGCAGTATTTT. It translates to CASSAHTQYF.

The chain employs TRBV30 and TRBJ1-5, with TRBD1 identical over 10 bases. The length of the CDR3 is 14 residues. The J segment lost 4 bases and the V segment lost 5 bases, leaving 5 bases of the junction unmatched. Germline V gene data show CDR1 as GTSNPN and CDR2 as SVGIG (reference sequence). The CDR3 loop is CAWRTGGSNQPQHF. Here the CDR3 DNA reads TGTGCCTGGCGGACAGGGGGAAGTAATCAGCCCCAGCATTTT.

J is TRBJ2-7 and V is TRBV27, with D maybe TRBD1 (6 bases). V was shortened by 2 bases and J by 5 bases, with 16 bases between the two germline ends. The V gene's germline CDR1 is MNHEY and CDR2 SMNVEV (reference sequence). This CDR3 is 15 amino acids long. The CDR3 DNA follows: TGTGCCAGCAGTTTAGGGTACAGGGTAATTGACGAGCAGTACTTC. Amino acid sequence: CASSLGYRVIDEQYF.

The chain employs TRBV19 and TRBJ1-2, with 7 bases fitting TRBD1. Germline CDR1 reads LNHDA; CDR2 reads SQIVND (reference sequence). The CDR3 is 14 amino acids. Unmatched junction bases numbered 7, after V lost 5 bases and J lost 4 bases. In DNA form, the CDR3 reads TGTGCCAGTAGTCCGACAGGGTCGGGCTATGGCTACACCTTC. This codes for CASSPTGSGYGYTF.

The chain carries TRBV10-3 and TRBJ1-1, with D maybe TRBD1 (6 bases). Germline CDR1 and CDR2: ENHRY and SYGVKD. There are 16 residues in the CDR3. Trimming removed 0 bases at V and 1 base at J, with 12 bases between. The CDR3 DNA reads as TGTGCCATCAGTGAGTCGAAGGGACACACGAACACTGAAGCTTTCTTT. This translates into CAISESKGHTNTEAFF.

The chain uses TRBV25-1 and TRBJ2-5, with a tentative D call TRBD1 (6 bases). Germline V gene lookup returns CDR1 MGHDK and CDR2 SYGVNS. Trimming stripped 2 bases from V and 2 bases from J, with 21 bases between. This CDR3 is 18 amino acids long. The CDR3 nucleotides are TGTGCCAGCAGTGAAACCAGGGGATCCTTGCCAATACAAGAGACCCAGTACTTC. Protein sequence: CASSETRGSLPIQETQYF.

V and J are TRBV19 and TRBJ2-7, with 11 nucleotides matching TRBD2. The CDR3 length is 15 residues. With 5 bases clipped from V and 4 bases from J, the junction kept 7 bases outside the gene matches. Germline V gene lookup returns CDR1 LNHDA and CDR2 SQIVND (reference sequence). For the CDR3, the DNA is TGTGCCAGTAGTTCCTTAGGACTAGCGGGTTACGAGCAGTACTTC. Translated: CASSSLGLAGYEQYF. The full variable domain, rest sourced from reference TRBV19 and TRBJ2-7, is DGGITQSPKYLFRKEGQNVTLSCEQNLNHDAMYWYRQDPGQGLRLIYYSQIVNDFQKGDIAEGYSVSREKKESFPLTVTSAQKNPTAFYLCASSSLGLAGYEQYFGPGTRLTVT.

This clone was observed once. The chain links TRBV7-9 to TRBJ2-5; TRBD2 agrees at 7 bases. Germline CDR1 is SEHNR and CDR2 is FQNEAQ (reference sequence). With V trimmed by 3 bases and J by 1 base, 2 bases remained unmatched. The CDR3 contains 14 residues. CDR3 residues: CASSLRGSQETQYF. CDR3 bases: TGTGCCAGCAGCTTGCGGGGGTCCCAAGAGACCCAGTACTTC.

The chain recombines TRBV9 with TRBJ2-2; 9 bases map to TRBD1. The CDR3 extends over 16 amino acids. The germline V gene encodes CDR1 SGDLS and CDR2 YYNGEE. V dropped 0 bases and J dropped 6; count of bases not matched to a gene: 6. The CDR3, as DNA: TGTGCCAGCAGCGTAGTGGGACAGGGTGTTCCCGGGGAGCTGTTTTTT. It translates to CASSVVGQGVPGELFF.

This chain connects TRBV9 to TRBJ2-3, with D possibly being TRBD1 or TRBD2 (6 bases each). Germline values: CDR1 SGDLS, CDR2 YYNGEE. V was clipped by 4 bases and J by 2 bases, with 14 bases between them. The CDR3 totals 15 residues. The CDR3 nucleotides are TGTGCCAGCAGCCCAGAGGGGGGCTTCACAGATACGCAGTATTTT. This encodes CASSPEGGFTDTQYF.

This clone is labeled as medium-sized. The J gene is TRBJ2-2, the V gene TRBV19; D might be TRBD1 (6 bases). The V end was cut by 5 bases, the J end by 6 bases, with 16 bases between. Germline CDR1 is LNHDA and CDR2 is SQIVND (reference sequence). This CDR3 spans 15 amino acids. The CDR3 here is CASSLYSGASGELFF. The CDR3 region has the DNA TGTGCCAGTAGTCTCTACTCAGGGGCGTCCGGGGAGCTGTTTTTT.

CDR3 sequence (DNA): TGTGCCTGCAATAAACAGGGCGCTGAAGCTTTCTTT. Translation: CACNKQGAEAFF. The genes are TRBV30 and TRBJ1-1; D is perhaps TRBD1 (6 bases). Germline loops: CDR1 GTSNPN, CDR2 SVGIG (reference sequence). This CDR3 is 12 amino acids long. Trimming took off 6 bases at V and 6 bases at J, with 14 bases between the two ends.

This chain uses TRBV19 with TRBJ2-2; D is undetermined. There are 12 residues in the CDR3. The V end lost 3 bases, the J end lost 3 bases, and 2 bases lay between the germline ends. Looked up from germline, CDR1 is LNHDA and CDR2 is SQIVND (reference sequence). Here the CDR3 reads CASSIYTGELFF. The CDR3 DNA reads TGTGCCAGTAGTATCTACACCGGGGAGCTGTTTTTT.

The chain uses TRBV5-1 and TRBJ2-7, with 10 bases aligning to TRBD1. The CDR3 spans 14 residues. Germline loops: CDR1 SGHRS, CDR2 YFSETQ. The ends lost 5 bases at V and 3 bases at J; junction bases unmatched: 5. CDR3 nucleotides: TGCGCCAGCAGACCCCGGGACAGGGGCTACGAGCAGTACTTC. It codes for CASRPRDRGYEQYF.